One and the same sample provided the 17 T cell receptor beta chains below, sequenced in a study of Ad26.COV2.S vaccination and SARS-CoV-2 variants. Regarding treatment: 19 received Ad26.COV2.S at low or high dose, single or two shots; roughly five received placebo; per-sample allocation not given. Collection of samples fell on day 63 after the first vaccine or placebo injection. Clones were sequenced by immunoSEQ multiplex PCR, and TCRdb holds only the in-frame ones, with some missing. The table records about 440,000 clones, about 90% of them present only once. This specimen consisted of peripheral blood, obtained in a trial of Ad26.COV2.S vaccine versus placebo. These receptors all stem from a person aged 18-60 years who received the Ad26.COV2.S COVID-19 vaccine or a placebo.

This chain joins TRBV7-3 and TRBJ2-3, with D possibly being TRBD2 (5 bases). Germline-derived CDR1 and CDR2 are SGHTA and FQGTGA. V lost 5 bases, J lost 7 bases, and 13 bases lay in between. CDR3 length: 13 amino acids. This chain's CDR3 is CASSINPGYTQYF. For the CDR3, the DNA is TGTGCCAGCAGCATAAACCCGGGGTATACGCAGTATTTT.

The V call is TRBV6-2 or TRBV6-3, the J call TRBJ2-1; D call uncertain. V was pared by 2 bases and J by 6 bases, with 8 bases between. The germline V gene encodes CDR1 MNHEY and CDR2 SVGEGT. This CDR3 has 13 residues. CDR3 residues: CASSYKLGNEQFF. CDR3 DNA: TGTGCCAGCAGTTACAAATTGGGCAATGAGCAGTTCTTC.

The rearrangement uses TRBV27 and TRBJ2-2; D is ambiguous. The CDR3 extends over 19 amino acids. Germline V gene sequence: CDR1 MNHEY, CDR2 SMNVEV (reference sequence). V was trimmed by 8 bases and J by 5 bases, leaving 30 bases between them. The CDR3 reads CASLKRGVEEPQGTGELFF. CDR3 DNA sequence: TGTGCCAGCTTAAAAAGAGGCGTAGAGGAGCCCCAAGGGACCGGGGAGCTGTTTTTT.

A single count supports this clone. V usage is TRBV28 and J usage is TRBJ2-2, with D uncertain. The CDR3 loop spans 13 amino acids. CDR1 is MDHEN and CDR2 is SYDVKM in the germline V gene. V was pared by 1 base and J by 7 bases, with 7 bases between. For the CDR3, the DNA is TGTGCCAGCAGTTTATTTCTCATCGGGGAGCTGTTTTTT. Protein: CASSLFLIGELFF.

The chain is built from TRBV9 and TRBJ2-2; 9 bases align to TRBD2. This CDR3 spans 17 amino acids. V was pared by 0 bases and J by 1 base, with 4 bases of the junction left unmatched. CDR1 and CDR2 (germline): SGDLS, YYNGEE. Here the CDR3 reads CASSVARTSVNTGELFF. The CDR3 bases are TGTGCCAGCAGCGTAGCTCGGACTAGCGTGAACACCGGGGAGCTGTTTTTT. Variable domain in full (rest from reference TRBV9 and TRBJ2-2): DSGVTQTPKHLITATGQRVTLRCSPRSGDLSVYWYQQSLDQGLQFLIQYYNGEERAKGNILERFSAQQFPDLHSELNLSSLELGDSALYFCASSVARTSVNTGELFFGEGSRLTVL.

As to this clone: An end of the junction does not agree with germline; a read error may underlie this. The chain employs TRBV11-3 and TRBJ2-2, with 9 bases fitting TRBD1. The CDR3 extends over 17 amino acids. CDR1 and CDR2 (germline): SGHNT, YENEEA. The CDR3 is CASSLVSGTGNSGELFF. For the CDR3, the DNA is TGTGCCAGCAGCTTAGTCTCCGGGACAGGGAACTCCGGGGAGCTGTTTTTT.

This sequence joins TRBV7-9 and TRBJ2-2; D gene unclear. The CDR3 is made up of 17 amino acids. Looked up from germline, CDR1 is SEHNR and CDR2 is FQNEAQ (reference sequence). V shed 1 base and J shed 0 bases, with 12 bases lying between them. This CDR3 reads CASSLGSFGPNTGELFF. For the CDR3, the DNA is TGTGCCAGCAGCTTAGGTAGCTTCGGGCCGAACACCGGGGAGCTGTTTTTT.

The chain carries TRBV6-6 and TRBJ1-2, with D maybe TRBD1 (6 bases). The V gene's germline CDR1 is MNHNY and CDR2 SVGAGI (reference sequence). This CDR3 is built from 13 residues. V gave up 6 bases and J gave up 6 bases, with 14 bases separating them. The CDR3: CASRSSGADGYTF. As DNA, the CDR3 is TGTGCCAGCAGATCCTCGGGGGCGGATGGCTACACCTTC.

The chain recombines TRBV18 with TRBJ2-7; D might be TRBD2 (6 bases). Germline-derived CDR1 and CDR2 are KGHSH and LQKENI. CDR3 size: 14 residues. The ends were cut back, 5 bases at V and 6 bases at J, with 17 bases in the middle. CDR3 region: CASSAAGGWVEQYF. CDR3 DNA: TGTGCCAGCTCAGCCGCCGGGGGTTGGGTCGAGCAGTACTTC.

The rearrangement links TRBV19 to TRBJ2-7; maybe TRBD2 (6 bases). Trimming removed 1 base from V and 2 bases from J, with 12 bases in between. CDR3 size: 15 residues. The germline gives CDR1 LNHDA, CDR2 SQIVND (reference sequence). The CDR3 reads CASSIVGGNPYEQYF. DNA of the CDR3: TGTGCCAGTAGTATAGTCGGCGGGAACCCCTACGAGCAGTACTTC.

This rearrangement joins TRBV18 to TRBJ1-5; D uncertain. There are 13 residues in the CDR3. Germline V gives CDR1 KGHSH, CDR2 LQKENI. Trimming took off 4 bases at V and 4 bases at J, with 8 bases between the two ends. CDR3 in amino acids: CASSRAENQPQHF. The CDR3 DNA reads TGTGCCAGCTCACGGGCAGAAAATCAGCCCCAGCATTTT. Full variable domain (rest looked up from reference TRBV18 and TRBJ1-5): NAGVMQNPRHLVRRRGQEARLRCSPMKGHSHVYWYRQLPEEGLKFMVYLQKENIIDESGMPKERFSAEFPKEGPSILRIQQVVRGDSAAYFCASSRAENQPQHFGDGTRLSIL.

CDR3 sequence: CASSLSGTSYEQYF. The CDR3 DNA reads TGTGCCAGCAGCTTGAGTGGCACATCCTACGAGCAGTACTTC. The chain recombines TRBV5-5 with TRBJ2-7; D unclear. Germline V gene data show CDR1 as SGHKS and CDR2 as YYEKEE (reference sequence). With 1 base removed from V and 1 base from J, the gap between germline ends came to 9 bases. There are 14 residues in the CDR3.

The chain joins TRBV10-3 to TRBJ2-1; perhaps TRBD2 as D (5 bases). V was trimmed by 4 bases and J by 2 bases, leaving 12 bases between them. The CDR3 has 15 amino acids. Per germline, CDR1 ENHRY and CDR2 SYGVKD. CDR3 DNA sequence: TGTGCCATCAGTGGCGAGGGAGAGGCCTACAATGAGCAGTTCTTC. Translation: CAISGEGEAYNEQFF.

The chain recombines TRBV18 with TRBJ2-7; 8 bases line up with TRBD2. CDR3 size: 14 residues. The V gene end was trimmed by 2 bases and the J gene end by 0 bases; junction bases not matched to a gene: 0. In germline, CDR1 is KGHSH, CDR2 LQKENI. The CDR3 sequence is CASSPSGSSYEQYF. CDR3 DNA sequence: TGTGCCAGCTCACCAAGCGGGAGCTCCTACGAGCAGTACTTC.

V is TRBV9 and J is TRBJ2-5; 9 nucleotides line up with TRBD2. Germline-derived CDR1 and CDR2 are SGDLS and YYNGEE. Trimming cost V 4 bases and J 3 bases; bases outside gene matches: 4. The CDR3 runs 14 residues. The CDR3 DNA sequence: TGTGCCAGCAGCAAATTAGCGGGAGAAGAGACCCAGTACTTC. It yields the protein CASSKLAGEETQYF.

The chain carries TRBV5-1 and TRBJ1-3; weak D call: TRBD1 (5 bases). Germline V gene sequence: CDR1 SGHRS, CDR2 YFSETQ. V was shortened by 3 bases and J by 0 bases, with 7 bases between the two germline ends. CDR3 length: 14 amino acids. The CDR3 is CASSSDISGNTIYF. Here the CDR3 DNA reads TGCGCCAGCAGCTCGGACATCTCTGGAAACACCATATATTTT. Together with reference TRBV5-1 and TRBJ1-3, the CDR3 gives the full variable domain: KAGVTQTPRYLIKTRGQQVTLSCSPISGHRSVSWYQQTPGQGLQFLFEYFSETQRNKGNFPGRFSGRQFSNSRSEMNVSTLELGDSALYLCASSSDISGNTIYFGEGSWLTVV.

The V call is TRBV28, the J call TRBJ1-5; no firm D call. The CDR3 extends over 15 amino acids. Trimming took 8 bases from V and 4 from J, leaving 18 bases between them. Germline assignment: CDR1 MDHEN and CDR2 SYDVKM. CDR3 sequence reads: CASVNTLLGNQPQHF. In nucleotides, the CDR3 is TGTGCCAGCGTGAACACTTTATTGGGAAATCAGCCCCAGCATTTT.